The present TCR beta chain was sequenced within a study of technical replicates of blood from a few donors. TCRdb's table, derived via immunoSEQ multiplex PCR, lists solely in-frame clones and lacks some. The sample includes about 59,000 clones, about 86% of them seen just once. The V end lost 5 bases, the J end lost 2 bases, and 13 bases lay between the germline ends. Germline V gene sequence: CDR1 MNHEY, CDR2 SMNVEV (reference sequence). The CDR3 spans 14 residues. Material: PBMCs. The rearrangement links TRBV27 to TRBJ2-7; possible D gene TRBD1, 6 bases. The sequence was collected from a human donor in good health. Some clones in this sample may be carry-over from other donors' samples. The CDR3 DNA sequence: TGTGCCAGCAGTAGACTGACAGGTACCTACGAGCAGTACTTC. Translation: CASSRLTGTYEQYF.